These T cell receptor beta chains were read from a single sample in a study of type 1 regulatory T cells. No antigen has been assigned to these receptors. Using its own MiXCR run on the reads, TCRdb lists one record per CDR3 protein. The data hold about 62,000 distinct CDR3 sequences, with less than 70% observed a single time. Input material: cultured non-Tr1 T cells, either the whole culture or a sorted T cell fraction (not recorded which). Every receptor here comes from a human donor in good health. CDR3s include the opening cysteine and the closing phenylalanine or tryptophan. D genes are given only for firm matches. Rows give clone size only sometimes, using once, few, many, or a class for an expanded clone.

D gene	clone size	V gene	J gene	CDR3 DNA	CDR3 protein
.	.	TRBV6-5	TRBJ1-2	TGTGCCAGCAGTCCGGGATACCCTAACTATGGCTACACCTTC	CASSPGYPNYGYTF
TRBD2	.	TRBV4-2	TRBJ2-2	TGTGCCAGCAGCCAAGTTAAGACTAGCTACGACACCGGGGAGCTGTTTTTT	CASSQVKTSYDTGELFF
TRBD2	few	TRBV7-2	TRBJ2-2	TGTGCCAGCAGCATGTCGGGAGGCCACACCGGGGAGCTGTTTTTT	CASSMSGGHTGELFF
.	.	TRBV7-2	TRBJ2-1	TGTGCCAGCAGCTTAACCGGGCTAAGGAATGAGCAGTTCTTC	CASSLTGLRNEQFF
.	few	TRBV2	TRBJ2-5	TGTGCCAGCAGAGCGTTCGGAGGGGGGGAGACCCAGTACTTC	CASRAFGGGETQYF
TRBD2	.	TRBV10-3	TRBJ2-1	TGTGCCATCAGCGTAGCCGGGACTACGACCTACGAGCAGTTCTTC	CAISVAGTTTYEQFF
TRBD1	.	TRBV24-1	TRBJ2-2	TGTGCCACCAGTGATTGGGGCAGGGGGCACACCGGGGAGCTGTTTTTT	CATSDWGRGHTGELFF
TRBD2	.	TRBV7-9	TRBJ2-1	TGTGCCAGCAGCAACCGTTTAGGACTAGCGGATTACAATGAGCAGTTCTTC	CASSNRLGLADYNEQFF
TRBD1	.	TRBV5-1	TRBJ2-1	TGCGCCAGCAGCTTGGTGCCCCGACAGGGGTTGTCGGATGAGCAGTTCTTC	CASSLVPRQGLSDEQFF
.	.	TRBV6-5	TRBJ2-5	TGTGCCAGCAGTTACCGCAGGGACGGAGAGACCCAGTACTTC	CASSYRRDGETQYF
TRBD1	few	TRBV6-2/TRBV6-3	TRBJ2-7	TGTGCCAGCAGTGACGGACAGGGGGCATCCTACGAGCAGTACTTC	CASSDGQGASYEQYF
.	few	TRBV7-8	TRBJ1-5	TGTGCCAGCAGCTCGTCGGGGGGGGGATCGCCCCAGCATTTT	CASSSSGGGSPQHF